This TCR beta chain was recorded in a study of cytomegalovirus exposure and HLA in healthy donors. PCR was performed using 60 Vbeta and 13 Jbeta primers. TCRdb's copy holds only in-frame clones and misses some; the assay was immunoSEQ multiplex PCR. The sample records roughly 170,000 clones, less than 90% being singletons. The study's findings and limits: Generally TCR sequences proved uncommon, though certain public TCRs appeared in numerous donors.

This clone occurred a few times. Its antigen is unknown. CDR3 size: 14 residues. From germline, CDR1 is SGHRS and CDR2 YFSETQ. V lost 4 bases, J lost 5 bases, and 15 bases lay in between. This chain connects TRBV5-1 to TRBJ1-2; D may be TRBD1 (6 bases). The TCR was taken from a man aged 25 to 40 in good health and CMV-seronegative. Sequences were obtained from PBMCs. CDR3 sequence (DNA): TGCGCCAGCAGCCCTGGACAGCCTCGATATGGCTACACCTTC. This sequence encodes CASSPGQPRYGYTF.